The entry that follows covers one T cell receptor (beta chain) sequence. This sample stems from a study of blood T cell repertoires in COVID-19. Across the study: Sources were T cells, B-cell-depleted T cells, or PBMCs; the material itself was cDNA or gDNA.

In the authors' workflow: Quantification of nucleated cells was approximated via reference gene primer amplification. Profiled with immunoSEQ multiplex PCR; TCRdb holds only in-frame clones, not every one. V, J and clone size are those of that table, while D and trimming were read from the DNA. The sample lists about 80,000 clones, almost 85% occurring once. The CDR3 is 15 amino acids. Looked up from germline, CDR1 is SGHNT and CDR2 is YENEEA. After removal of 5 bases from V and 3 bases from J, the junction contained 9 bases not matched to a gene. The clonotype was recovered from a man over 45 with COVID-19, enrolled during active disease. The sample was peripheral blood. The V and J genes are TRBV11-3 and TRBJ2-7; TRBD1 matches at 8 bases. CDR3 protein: CASSQTHGQGYEQYF. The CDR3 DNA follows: TGTGCCAGCAGCCAGACACACGGACAGGGCTACGAGCAGTACTTC.